This TCR beta chain derives from a study of T-cell memory formation after mild COVID-19 (dated by TCRdb to the early 2020s). In terms of the full investigation: Most TCR sequence clusters were specific to one of the two donors. Longitudinal TCRalpha and TCRbeta repertoire sequencing tracked T-cell clones expanding and contracting after mild COVID-19 in a couple of donors. The cohort comprised two young, previously healthy adult volunteers, one female and one male. The paper as a whole reports these results and caveats: The detection of some responding clones in pre-infection memory suggests that pre-existing cross-reactive memory T cells joined the SARS-CoV-2 response. The study included only a couple of mild cases, and larger cohorts that include severe cases with pre-infection samples were judged to be necessary. Contracting CD4+ clones appeared mostly in the CM and EM memory subsets, whereas CD8+ clones were enriched in EMRA. From day 15 to 85, contracting clones showed balanced CD4/CD8 phenotypes, whereas a second wave of clones that expanded from day 15 to 37 leaned towards CD4+. The second-wave clones that peaked on day 37 were not confirmed to be SARS-CoV-2 specific.

A remark on this clonotype: It has no known antigen specificity. Qualities for individual bases were not recorded, and no much larger clone is one base off.

TCRdb shows the sequencer as Illumina NovaSeq 6000. Using 5'RACE with constant-segment primers, TCRalpha and TCRbeta cDNA libraries were constructed, with sample barcodes and unique molecular identifiers added in the process. Trizol reagent was used to extract RNA from every sample. Libraries were amplified in two PCR steps, with a second sample barcode and Illumina TruSeq adapters added in the second step. Sequencing of the libraries was done on an Illumina NovaSeq, producing 2 x 150 bp paired-end reads. Under the source paper's analysis protocol: Reads were demultiplexed and collapsed into UMI-guided consensus sequences with migec v1.2.7. Using mixcr v2.1.11, UMI consensuses were aligned to TRA and TRB V and J templates and then assembled into clonotypes. Clonotypes were classified as expanded or contracted when called significant by both edgeR and NoisET, with noise models trained on biological replicates. edgeR calls used a false discovery rate-adjusted p below 0.01 and a log2 fold-change threshold of 1. As an exploratory analysis of dynamics, max-normalized trajectories of the 1000 most abundant clonotypes were examined with PCA combined with hierarchical clustering. The CD4 or CD8 phenotype of responding clones was assigned using the separately sequenced CD4+ and CD8+ repertoires. TCRdb's own reprocessing of the public reads used fastp at Q25 and MiXCR and kept productive beta chains. Identical CDR3 proteins give one entry, which carries the most common genes and DNA. The authors' filters were not applied to this entry. This sample holds a few hundred thousand distinct CDR3 sequences; 16% were observed only once. The top ten hold roughly 21% of the sample.

V drops 0 bases and J drops 7 bases, leaving 5 bases in between. Including cysteine and phenylalanine, the CDR3 has 13 amino acids. The only DNA kept is the CDR3, 39 bases in frame from the first base. The germline V gene yields SGDLS for CDR1 and YYNGEE for CDR2. Ficoll-Paque density gradient centrifugation was the method used to isolate PBMCs. The chain uses TRBV9 and TRBJ1-6; no D gene is confidently identified. This sequence was found in a man younger than 30 who had mild COVID-19 (a few samples of this study predate the infection). The sample titles of this study are shuffled in the database, so cell type and time point are left out; the donor was told from shared clones. Sequenced sample: PBMCs or a T cell subset sorted from them (not recorded which). The DNA is as follows: TGTGCCAGCAGCGTAGAGATAAATTCACCCCTCCACTTT. Translated, this is CASSVEINSPLHF.